Listed here is a single T cell receptor beta chain. Germline-derived CDR1 and CDR2 are MGHRA and YSYEKL. V trimming: 4 bases; J trimming: 4 bases; junction bases outside the gene matches: 9. The CDR3 is made up of 16 amino acids. This entry comes from a study of blood T cell repertoires in COVID-19. Some clones are missing from TCRdb's copy, which holds only in-frame ones; the method was immunoSEQ multiplex PCR. The table includes approximately 350,000 clones, 89% detected once. The sequencing input was peripheral blood. The TCR sequence derives from a middle-aged man with acute or convalescent COVID-19. This rearrangement joins TRBV4-1 to TRBJ1-1; 10 bases are a match to TRBD1. CDR3 amino acids: CASSLSRDRGGTEAFF. Written as DNA, the CDR3 is TGCGCCAGCAGCCTCTCCCGGGACAGGGGTGGCACTGAAGCTTTCTTT.